The 24 T cell receptor beta chains below come from one sample, sequenced in a study of early T cells in non-severe SARS-CoV-2 infection. TCRdb reprocessed the 5' RACE reads with MiXCR, giving one entry per CDR3 protein. The sample consists of more than 55,000 distinct CDR3 sequences, 9.5% to 15% of them appearing once. Sequencing input: whole blood. Receptors were obtained from an adult who was a healthcare worker with PCR-confirmed SARS-CoV-2 infection or an uninfected control (not recorded which).

This clonotype was counted a few times. The chain couples TRBV7-2 to TRBJ2-4; D is perhaps TRBD1 (5 bases). The CDR3 covers 12 residues. V was cut by 2 bases and J by 8 bases, with 7 bases left in between. Germline V gene sequence: CDR1 SGHTA, CDR2 FQGNSA. The CDR3 DNA is TGTGCCAGCAGCTTACAGGGTCACATTCAGTACTTC. Its protein product is CASSLQGHIQYF.

This clonotype was seen at least ten times. The junction does not match germline at one end; this may be a read error. This sequence joins TRBV7-7 and TRBJ2-1; D gene ambiguous. Germline assignment: CDR1 SSHAT and CDR2 FNYEAQ (reference sequence). The CDR3 totals 13 residues. CDR3 loop: CASSLSSYNEQFF. The CDR3 DNA reads TGTGCTAGCAGTTTGAGCTCCTACAATGAGCAGTTCTTC.

This clonotype was found many times. The CDR3 reads CASSQDSEGGYEQYF. As DNA, the CDR3 is TGCGCCAGCAGCCAAGATTCGGAGGGTGGCTACGAGCAGTACTTC. The chain links TRBV4-1 to TRBJ2-7, with D possibly being TRBD2 (6 bases). V shed 0 bases and J shed 3 bases, with 12 bases lying between them. This CDR3 spans 15 amino acids. The germline V gene has CDR1 MGHRA and CDR2 YSYEKL.

V and J are TRBV12-3 or TRBV12-4 and TRBJ1-1, with a weak D call TRBD1 (5 bases). With 2 bases removed from V and 0 bases from J, the gap between germline ends came to 13 bases. This CDR3 is 16 amino acids long. The chain's CDR3 is CASSLSFRVVNTEAFF. The CDR3 DNA follows: TGTGCCAGCAGTTTAAGTTTCAGGGTAGTGAACACTGAAGCTTTCTTT.

The genes are TRBV19 and TRBJ2-3; unclear D gene. Between the trimmed V and J ends, which lost 8 bases and 1 base, there was a span of 10 bases. The CDR3 length is 13 residues. From germline, CDR1 is LNHDA and CDR2 SQIVND (reference sequence). The CDR3 here is CASAETRTDTQYF. The DNA of the CDR3 is TGTGCCAGTGCAGAGACCCGCACAGATACGCAGTATTTT. Drawing the rest from reference TRBV19 and TRBJ2-3, the complete variable domain is DGGITQSPKYLFRKEGQNVTLSCEQNLNHDAMYWYRQDPGQGLRLIYYSQIVNDFQKGDIAEGYSVSREKKESFPLTVTSAQKNPTAFYLCASAETRTDTQYFGPGTRLTVL.

The rearrangement joins TRBV6-1 to TRBJ2-7; a possible D gene is TRBD1 (5 bases). Trimming pared 4 bases from V and 0 bases from J, leaving 13 bases between. This CDR3 is built from 15 residues. CDR1 MNHNS and CDR2 SASEGT come from the germline V gene. Here the CDR3 reads CASSGSQAISYEQYF. DNA of the CDR3: TGTGCCAGCAGTGGTTCACAGGCAATCTCCTACGAGCAGTACTTC.

Ten or more counts support this clonotype. The rearrangement uses TRBV6-1 and TRBJ1-1; D is uncertain. From germline, CDR1 is MNHNS and CDR2 SASEGT. The V end lost 4 bases, the J end lost 1 base, and 7 bases lay between the germline ends. The CDR3 is 13 residues long. CDR3: CASSVERNTEAFF. DNA of the CDR3: TGTGCCAGCAGTGTAGAGAGGAACACTGAAGCTTTCTTT.

This clonotype has only a few counts. The chain employs TRBV12-3 or TRBV12-4 and TRBJ1-1; TRBD1 might be the D (5 bases). The CDR3 is 13 residues long. V was shortened by 5 bases and J by 10 bases, with 17 bases between the two germline ends. CDR3: CASSAEGRLPAFF. The DNA of the CDR3 is TGTGCCAGCAGTGCCGAGGGGCGGCTCCCAGCTTTCTTT.

V gene TRBV13 combines with J gene TRBJ2-5; possibly TRBD2 for D (6 bases). The CDR3 runs 16 residues. The ends were cut back, 0 bases at V and 0 bases at J, with 11 bases in the middle. Germline lookup yields CDR1 PRHDT and CDR2 FYEKMQ (reference sequence). This CDR3 reads CASSLGGSGYQETQYF. For the CDR3, the DNA is TGTGCCAGCAGCTTAGGTGGCAGCGGGTACCAAGAGACCCAGTACTTC. Based on the CDR3 plus reference TRBV13 and TRBJ2-5, the full variable domain is AAGVIQSPRHLIKEKRETATLKCYPIPRHDTVYWYQQGPGQDPQFLISFYEKMQSDKGSIPDRFSAQQFSDYHSELNMSSLELGDSALYFCASSLGGSGYQETQYFGPGTRLLVL.

The J gene is TRBJ2-3, the V gene TRBV12-3 or TRBV12-4; D is uncertain. The CDR3 is 12 amino acids. The ends were cut back, 4 bases at V and 6 bases at J, with 8 bases in the middle. The DNA of the CDR3 is TGTGCCAGCAGTTACAGTAGGGATACGCAGTATTTT. Protein sequence: CASSYSRDTQYF.

This clonotype was seen only a few times. The J gene is TRBJ1-1, the V gene TRBV2, with D possibly matching TRBD1 (6 bases). Germline V CDR1 and CDR2: SNHLY, FYNNEI. CDR3 length equals 13 residues. Trimming removed 3 bases at V and 8 bases at J, with 13 bases between. The CDR3 DNA is TGTGCCAGCAGTGAGGGACACGGCAGGGAAGCTTTCTTT. Its protein is CASSEGHGREAFF.

The V gene is TRBV2, the J gene TRBJ2-1, with D possibly being TRBD1 or TRBD2 (6 bases each). This CDR3 region has 14 residues. The germline V and J ends were trimmed by 9 bases and 0 bases, with 12 bases remaining between them. Per the germline V gene, CDR1 is SNHLY and CDR2 is FYNNEI. The chain's CDR3 is CARGGSSSYNEQFF. CDR3 in DNA: TGTGCCAGGGGGGGCTCGAGCTCCTACAATGAGCAGTTCTTC.

This clonotype was detected many times. The chain is built from TRBV28 and TRBJ2-5, with a possible D match to TRBD1 (6 bases). V was shortened by 5 bases and J by 1 base, with 11 bases between the two germline ends. The CDR3 has 14 residues. Germline CDR1 and CDR2: MDHEN and SYDVKM. This CDR3 is CASSGAGVQETQYF. CDR3 DNA sequence: TGTGCCAGCAGTGGCGCAGGGGTCCAAGAGACCCAGTACTTC.

This clonotype was recorded a few times. The chain uses TRBV30 and TRBJ1-6; D unclear. With 3 bases removed from V and 8 bases from J, the gap between germline ends came to 8 bases. The CDR3 loop spans 12 amino acids. Germline CDR1 is GTSNPN and CDR2 is SVGIG (reference sequence). The CDR3 coding sequence is TGTGCCTGGAGCGCCTTCGATTCACCCCTCCACTTT. It is translated as CAWSAFDSPLHF.

The V and J genes are TRBV20-1 and TRBJ2-1; no reliable D call. Looked up from germline, CDR1 is DFQATT and CDR2 is SNEGSKA (reference sequence). V was pared by 0 bases and J by 2 bases, with 8 bases between. The CDR3 has 14 residues. CDR3: CSARDGQAYNEQFF. Here the CDR3 DNA reads TGCAGTGCTAGAGATGGGCAGGCCTACAATGAGCAGTTCTTC.

V usage is TRBV7-9 and J usage is TRBJ2-7; 8 positions match TRBD1. The germline V gene encodes CDR1 SEHNR and CDR2 FQNEAQ (reference sequence). V lost 4 bases and J lost 4; bases outside the gene matches: 9. The CDR3 length is 15 residues. This CDR3 is CASSSPGGRGYEQYF. In DNA, the CDR3 is TGTGCCAGCAGCTCCCCAGGGGGCCGGGGGTACGAGCAGTACTTC. The full variable domain, with the rest looked up from reference TRBV7-9 and TRBJ2-7, is DTGVSQNPRHKITKRGQNVTFRCDPISEHNRLYWYRQTLGQGPEFLTYFQNEAQLEKSRLLSDRFSAERPKGSFSTLEIQRTEQGDSAMYLCASSSPGGRGYEQYFGPGTRLTVT.

The CDR3 region is CAISDHTSGGAGELFF. CDR3 DNA: TGTGCCATCAGTGACCACACTAGCGGGGGGGCCGGGGAGCTGTTTTTT. V usage is TRBV10-3 and J usage is TRBJ2-2, with TRBD2 identical over 13 bases. V trimming: 3 bases; J trimming: 6 bases; junction bases outside the gene matches: 4. The CDR3 spans 16 residues. Per the germline V gene, CDR1 is ENHRY and CDR2 is SYGVKD.

This clonotype was seen only a few times. The chain couples TRBV5-5 to TRBJ1-2; possible D gene TRBD1, 5 bases. V gave up 3 bases and J gave up 2 bases, with 11 bases separating them. The CDR3 runs to 14 residues. From germline, CDR1 is SGHKS and CDR2 YYEKEE (reference sequence). CDR3 loop: CASSWDTGNYGYTF. The CDR3 DNA reads as TGTGCCAGCAGCTGGGATACAGGCAACTATGGCTACACCTTC.

This clonotype was counted ten times or more. This rearrangement joins TRBV6-1 to TRBJ2-7; perhaps TRBD1 as D (6 bases). CDR1 and CDR2 from the germline V gene are MNHNS and SASEGT. Trimming removed 6 bases from V and 3 bases from J, with 12 bases in between. There are 13 residues in the CDR3. The CDR3 here is CASSGQFGYEQYF. As DNA, the CDR3 is TGTGCCAGCAGCGGACAGTTCGGCTACGAGCAGTACTTC.

Ten or more counts support this clonotype. The V call is TRBV11-1, the J call TRBJ1-2; 9 bases fit TRBD1. V trimming: 5 bases; J trimming: 0 bases; junction bases outside the gene matches: 10. Germline lookup yields CDR1 SGHAT and CDR2 FQDESV (reference sequence). The CDR3 sequence is 17 residues long. CDR3 loop: CASSRWDRDVSNYGYTF. The CDR3 nucleotides are TGTGCCAGCAGCCGGTGGGACAGGGATGTTTCTAACTATGGCTACACCTTC.

This clonotype showed up many times. The CDR3 DNA reads as TGTGCCAGCTCACCAATCAGGGCACAAGAGACCCAGTACTTC. Protein sequence: CASSPIRAQETQYF. The V and J genes are TRBV18 and TRBJ2-5; a possible D gene is TRBD1 (5 bases). The CDR3 is 14 amino acids. V was shortened by 2 bases and J by 2 bases, with 9 bases between the two germline ends. Germline loops: CDR1 KGHSH, CDR2 LQKENI.

This clonotype was recorded a few times. The CDR3 spells CATSFGLAGPEQFF. The CDR3 region has the DNA TGTGCCACCAGCTTTGGTTTAGCGGGGCCGGAGCAGTTCTTC. This chain joins TRBV15 and TRBJ2-1, with 8 positions matching TRBD2. The V and J ends lost 5 bases and 10 bases, in that order; junction bases with no gene match: 10. The CDR3 extends over 14 amino acids. CDR1 is LNHNV, CDR2 YYDKDF, per germline (reference sequence).

This clonotype was seen repeatedly, ten times or more. One end of the junction does not line up with germline, which may come from a read error. The V and J genes are TRBV3-1 and TRBJ2-3, with a possible D match to TRBD2 (6 bases). The germline V gene has CDR1 LGHDT and CDR2 YNNKEL (reference sequence). CDR3 length: 20 amino acids. The CDR3 reads CASSEDSGRGRSRSTDTQYF. In nucleotides, the CDR3 is TGTGCCAGCAGCGAAGACTCGGGTCGGGGGAGGAGTCGAAGCACAGATACGCAGTATTTT.

In this sample, this clonotype turned up many times. The V call is TRBV3-2, the J call TRBJ2-3; the table's TRBD2 call for D was not verified on the DNA. TRBV3-2 is listed as a pseudogene. The CDR3 is 18 amino acids. In nucleotides, the CDR3 is TGTGCCAGCAGCCCGCGGGAGCGGGGGGGCCGATTACCCCATACGCAGTATTTT. This encodes CASSPRERGGRLPHTQYF.